A single TCR beta chain is shown here with its context. Its antigen is undetermined. These data come from a study of T cells in Graves' hyperthyroidism and ophthalmopathy. Study results and limitations: Ophthalmopathy onset followed model prediction by a median around six months. Blood held most thyroid clonotypes expanded above 0.001 frequency.

The CDR3 has 13 residues. Unmatched junction bases numbered 3, after V lost 3 bases and J lost 14 bases. Germline CDR1 and CDR2: SGHRS and YFSETQ. Diagnoses were made from clinical symptoms, serum measures (thyroxine and TRAb), thyroid ultrasound and orbital computed tomography. The source material, RNA transcripts, was used to amplify TCR beta CDR3 regions. In the first-round RT-PCR of the TCR CDR3, the HTBI primer set was used. TCRdb called the multiplex PCR reads again in MiXCR, with one record for every CDR3 protein. Altogether hundreds of thousands of distinct CDR3 sequences are present, around a fifth being singletons, with the ten largest covering approximately 49%.

Sequenced: blood. The clonotype originates from a woman between 65 and 79 years old with Graves' ophthalmopathy. V gene TRBV5-1 combines with J gene TRBJ2-1; TRBD2 matches 15 bases. The CDR3 loop reads CASSSRTSGREFF. CDR3 in DNA: TGCGCCAGCAGCTCGAGGACTAGCGGGAGGGAGTTCTTC.